This T cell receptor (beta chain) emerged from a study of blood T cells in healthy people across ages. Notes on the study in general: Researchers report that TCR beta diversity correlated strongly with naive T cell percentage. Roughly linear declines in TCR beta diversity per million T cells occurred with age.

The germline V gene encodes CDR1 SGHDN and CDR2 FVKESK. The length of the CDR3 is 15 residues. The ends were cut back, 0 bases at V and 5 bases at J, with 13 bases in the middle. This clonotype has only a few counts. The antigen is unknown. Sample-barcoded 5' priming and a J-beta primer mix drove a second PCR of 7 to 11 cycles. The authors tagged each cDNA molecule using a template-switch adaptor with 12 random nucleotides. Each sample provided no less than 2.5 million CDR3-containing paired-end reads. TCRdb redid the calling of the 5' RACE reads with MiXCR, one entry per CDR3 protein. The sample consists of about 1,800,000 distinct CDR3 sequences, roughly 30% of them appearing once.

Material: blood. The chain combines TRBV14 with TRBJ2-5; weak D call: TRBD2 (6 bases). The source is a woman in her thirties in good health. Here the CDR3 DNA reads TGTGCCAGCAGCCAAGAAGAAAGACTAGTTGAGACCCAGTACTTC. Encoded protein: CASSQEERLVETQYF.